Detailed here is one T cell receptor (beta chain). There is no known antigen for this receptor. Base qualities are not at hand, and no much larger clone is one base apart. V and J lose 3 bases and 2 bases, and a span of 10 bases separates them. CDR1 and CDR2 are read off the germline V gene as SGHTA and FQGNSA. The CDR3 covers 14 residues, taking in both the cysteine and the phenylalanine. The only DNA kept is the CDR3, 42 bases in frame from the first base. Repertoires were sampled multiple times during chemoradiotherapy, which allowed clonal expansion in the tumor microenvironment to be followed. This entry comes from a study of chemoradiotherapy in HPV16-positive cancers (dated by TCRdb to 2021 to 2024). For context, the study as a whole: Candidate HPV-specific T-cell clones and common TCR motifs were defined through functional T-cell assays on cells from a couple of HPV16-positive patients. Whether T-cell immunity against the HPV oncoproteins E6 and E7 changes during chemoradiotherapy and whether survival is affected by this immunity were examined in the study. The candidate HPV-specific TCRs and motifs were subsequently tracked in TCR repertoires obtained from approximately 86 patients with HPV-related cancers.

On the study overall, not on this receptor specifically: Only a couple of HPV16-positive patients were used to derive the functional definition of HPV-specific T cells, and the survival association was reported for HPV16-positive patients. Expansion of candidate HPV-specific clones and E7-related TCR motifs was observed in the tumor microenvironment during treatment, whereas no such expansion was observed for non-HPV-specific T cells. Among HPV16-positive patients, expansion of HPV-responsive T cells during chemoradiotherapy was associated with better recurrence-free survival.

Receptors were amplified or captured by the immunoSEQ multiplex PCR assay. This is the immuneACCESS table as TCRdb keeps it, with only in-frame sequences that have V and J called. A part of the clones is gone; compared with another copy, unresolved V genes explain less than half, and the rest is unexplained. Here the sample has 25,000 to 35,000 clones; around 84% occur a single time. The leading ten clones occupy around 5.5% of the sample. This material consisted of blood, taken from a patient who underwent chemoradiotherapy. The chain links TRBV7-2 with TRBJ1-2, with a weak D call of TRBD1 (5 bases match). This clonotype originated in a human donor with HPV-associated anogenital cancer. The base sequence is TGTGCCAGCAGCTTGGAGACAGTGAACTATGGCTACACCTTC. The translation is CASSLETVNYGYTF. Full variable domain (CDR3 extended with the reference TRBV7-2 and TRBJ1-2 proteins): GAGVSQSPSNKVTEKGKDVELRCDPISGHTALYWYRQSLGQGLEFLIYFQGNSAPDKSGLPSDRFSAERTGGSVSTLTIQRTQQEDSAVYLCASSLETVNYGYTFGSGTRLTVV.